The sequence of this T cell receptor beta chain was determined in a study of OX40 agonist ivuxolimab in advanced cancers. General study results and limits: Low normalized T-cell clonal expansion was additionally recorded for some nonresponders.

Libraries were prepared by immunoSEQ multiplex PCR; TCRdb keeps only in-frame clonotypes and omits some of them. The sample lists 45,000 to 65,000 clones; around 77% were seen once. The CDR3 has 14 amino acids. V gave up 5 bases and J gave up 5 bases; unmatched junction bases: 6. Germline CDR1 is SGDLS and CDR2 is YYNGEE. As for this clone: What it recognizes is unknown.

The sequencing here drew on CD4+ or CD8+ T cells sorted from blood, taken in a trial of the OX40 agonist ivuxolimab. The V gene is TRBV9, the J gene TRBJ2-2; 7 bases align to TRBD1. This clonotype originated in an adult with an advanced solid tumor such as melanoma, head and neck, liver or kidney cancer. The CDR3 DNA reads TGTGCCAGCAGGAGACAGGGTCGAACCGGGGAGCTGTTTTTT. This gives the protein CASRRQGRTGELFF.